This T cell receptor (beta chain) appears in the sequencing data of a study of T cells in Graves' hyperthyroidism and ophthalmopathy. Thyroid ultrasound, orbital computed tomography, clinical symptoms, and serum thyroxine and TRAb underpinned diagnoses. The CDR3 regions of TCR beta were amplified from RNA transcripts. First-round RT-PCR targeting the TCR CDR3 was performed with the HTBI primer set. Using its own MiXCR run on the multiplex PCR reads, TCRdb lists one record per CDR3 protein. This sample yields some 350,000 distinct CDR3 sequences, of which 19% are seen a single time; 3.7% belongs to the top ten. Germline V gene lookup returns CDR1 MNHNS and CDR2 SASEGT. Trimming removed 6 bases at V and 7 bases at J, with 18 bases between. The CDR3 totals 14 residues.

Sample: blood. The rearrangement links TRBV6-1 to TRBJ1-2; the D gene is possibly TRBD1 (6 bases). The sequence came from a woman between 18 and 29 years old with Graves' hyperthyroidism. This chain's CDR3 is CASSLSGHAGGYTF. CDR3 DNA sequence: TGTGCCAGCAGCTTGTCGGGACACGCGGGTGGCTACACCTTC.